Following are 30 T cell receptor beta chains from one sample sequenced in a study of blood T cell repertoires in COVID-19. The repertoire was sequenced with immunoSEQ multiplex PCR; TCRdb's copy has only in-frame clones and lacks some. The profile shows 200,000 to 250,000 clones, about 80% of them singletons. The sequenced material came from PBMCs or T cells enriched from blood (not recorded which). The receptors derive from a woman in her 50s who had been exposed to COVID-19.

The chain is built from TRBV6-6 and TRBJ1-5; 10 bases agree with TRBD1. J lost 5 bases, V lost 1 base, and 5 bases had no gene match. The CDR3 contains 16 residues. CDR1 and CDR2 (germline): MNHNY, SVGAGI (reference sequence). CDR3 bases: TGTGCCAGCAGTTACTTGGGGGGACAGGGGCATCAGCCCCAGCATTTT. Residues: CASSYLGGQGHQPQHF.

The chain combines TRBV11-1 with TRBJ2-5; the D is unclear. Trimming shortened V by 5 bases and J by 4 bases, and 14 bases separated the two germline ends. The CDR3 extends over 14 amino acids. Germline CDR1 SGHAT, CDR2 FQDESV (reference sequence). The CDR3 protein is CASSRSLSGETQYF. The CDR3, as DNA: TGTGCCAGCAGCCGCTCCTTATCCGGAGAGACCCAGTACTTC. Complete variable domain (other parts from reference TRBV11-1 and TRBJ2-5): EAEVAQSPRYKITEKSQAVAFWCDPISGHATLYWYRQILGQGPELLVQFQDESVVDDSQLPKDRFSAERLKGVDSTLKIQPAELGDSAMYLCASSRSLSGETQYFGPGTRLLVL.

The chain carries TRBV20-1 and TRBJ2-3, with TRBD2 matching over 11 bases. Germline V gene sequence: CDR1 DFQATT, CDR2 SNEGSKA (reference sequence). The V segment lost 3 bases and the J segment 8 bases; nucleotides outside the gene matches: 7. This CDR3 spans 14 amino acids. Written as DNA, the CDR3 is TGCAGTGCTAGTGTAGCGGGGGGGCCCGGTACGCAGTATTTT. Amino acid sequence: CSASVAGGPGTQYF.

The V call is TRBV19, the J call TRBJ1-1, with unresolved D. V lost 6 bases, J lost 5 bases, and 13 bases lay in between. The V gene's germline CDR1 is LNHDA and CDR2 SQIVND (reference sequence). The CDR3 runs to 13 residues. Here the CDR3 reads CASREDMRTEAFF. In nucleotides, the CDR3 is TGTGCCAGTAGGGAAGACATGAGAACTGAAGCTTTCTTT.

CDR3 loop: CASSPPQGMNIQYF. The CDR3 nucleotides are TGTGCCAGCAGCCCCCCACAGGGGATGAACATTCAGTACTTC. This chain connects TRBV28 to TRBJ2-4; 7 positions match TRBD1. This CDR3 comprises 14 residues. The V gene's germline CDR1 is MDHEN and CDR2 SYDVKM. The J segment lost 7 bases and the V segment lost 6 bases, leaving 9 bases of the junction unmatched.

The genes are TRBV2 and TRBJ2-5; 8 nucleotides line up with TRBD2. This CDR3 is built from 15 residues. Germline V gene data show CDR1 as SNHLY and CDR2 as FYNNEI. V lost 4 bases, J lost 1 base, and 5 bases stayed unmatched. CDR3 loop: CASSGGRGAQETQYF. CDR3 in DNA: TGTGCCAGCAGTGGAGGGCGGGGGGCCCAAGAGACCCAGTACTTC.

This clone was seen a handful of times. This rearrangement joins TRBV5-8 to TRBJ2-2, with D unresolved. Germline V gene lookup returns CDR1 SGHTS and CDR2 YDEGEE. CDR3 length: 13 amino acids. V was cut by 3 bases and J by 7 bases, with 10 bases left in between. The CDR3 nucleotides read TGTGCCAGCAGCTCTAGAGCGAGCGGGGAGCTGTTTTTT. This sequence encodes CASSSRASGELFF.

The J gene is TRBJ1-1, the V gene TRBV12-3 or TRBV12-4, with D maybe TRBD1 (6 bases). V lost 6 bases and J 1 base, leaving 9 bases between the germline ends. This CDR3 spans 13 amino acids. CDR3 sequence: CASRSTGNTEAFF. In nucleotides, the CDR3 is TGTGCCAGCAGATCGACAGGGAACACTGAAGCTTTCTTT.

The J gene is TRBJ1-2, the V gene TRBV2, with a possible D match to TRBD1 (5 bases). The CDR3 sequence is 12 residues long. The germline V and J ends were trimmed by 7 bases and 4 bases, with 10 bases remaining between them. The germline V gene encodes CDR1 SNHLY and CDR2 FYNNEI. DNA of the CDR3: TGTGCCAGCAAGGAGGGGACCTATGGCTACACCTTC. Protein product: CASKEGTYGYTF.

This chain links TRBV29-1 with TRBJ2-1; D not resolved. Germline V CDR1 and CDR2: SQVTM, ANQGSEA. The CDR3 extends over 14 amino acids. V dropped 5 bases and J dropped 8 bases, with 19 bases sitting between them. CDR3 bases: TGCAGCGTTCACCGCCCCCAGAGGCCGCATGAGCAGTTCTTC. Its protein product is CSVHRPQRPHEQFF.

This clone was counted between two and nine times. V gene TRBV27 combines with J gene TRBJ2-7, with 7 positions matching TRBD1. The CDR3 totals 15 residues. V was clipped by 8 bases and J by 5 bases; unmatched bases: 15. Germline assignment: CDR1 MNHEY and CDR2 SMNVEV (reference sequence). The DNA for the CDR3 is TGTGCCAGCCTCCCCCGGGACAGAGCTCCTAACGAGCAGTACTTC. Amino acid sequence: CASLPRDRAPNEQYF.

The V gene is TRBV6-5, the J gene TRBJ1-2; maybe TRBD1 (5 bases). CDR3 length: 13 amino acids. V lost 0 bases to trimming and J lost 8 bases, with 10 bases between them. The germline V gene encodes CDR1 MNHEY and CDR2 SVGAGI. This CDR3 is CASSYSIGGGYTF. DNA for the CDR3: TGTGCCAGCAGTTACTCGATCGGGGGGGGCTACACCTTC.

The sample holds one count of this clone. The rearrangement uses TRBV19 and TRBJ2-7; perhaps TRBD2 as D (5 bases). CDR1 is LNHDA and CDR2 is SQIVND in the germline V gene (reference sequence). The CDR3 consists of 11 residues. The V end lost 5 bases, the J end lost 7 bases, and 9 bases lay between the germline ends. The CDR3 spells CASSVGGEQYF. CDR3 sequence (DNA): TGTGCCAGTAGTGTAGGCGGGGAGCAGTACTTC.

J is TRBJ1-1 and V is TRBV19; D is perhaps TRBD1 (6 bases). Trimming shortened V by 5 bases and J by 1 base, and 14 bases separated the two germline ends. The CDR3 is 15 amino acids. Germline CDR1 LNHDA, CDR2 SQIVND (reference sequence). The CDR3: CASSSQGHGNTEAFF. Here the CDR3 DNA reads TGTGCCAGTAGTTCCCAGGGACACGGGAACACTGAAGCTTTCTTT.

This chain joins TRBV27 and TRBJ1-1, with D possibly matching TRBD1 (6 bases). CDR1 and CDR2 from the germline V gene are MNHEY and SMNVEV (reference sequence). V lost 2 bases and J 5 bases, leaving 9 bases between the germline ends. There are 13 residues in the CDR3. CDR3 loop: CASSLAGATEAFF. CDR3 in DNA: TGTGCCAGCAGTTTAGCGGGGGCAACTGAAGCTTTCTTT.

The rearrangement links TRBV9 to TRBJ2-2; possibly TRBD1 for D (6 bases). Germline V gene sequence: CDR1 SGDLS, CDR2 YYNGEE. CDR3 length: 15 residues. V shed 4 bases and J shed 1 base, with 11 bases lying between them. For the CDR3, the DNA is TGTGCCAGCAGCCACCGGACAGAGAACACCGGGGAGCTGTTTTTT. The encoded protein is CASSHRTENTGELFF.

The chain is built from TRBV9 and TRBJ1-1; 12 bases are a match to TRBD1. The germline gives CDR1 SGDLS, CDR2 YYNGEE. The CDR3 has 15 residues. Losses at the gene ends were 0 bases for V and 7 bases for J; bases not matched to a gene: 4. CDR3 nucleotide sequence: TGTGCCAGCAGCGTAGGGGACAGGGGGCTCGGTGAAGCTTTCTTT. Translating gives CASSVGDRGLGEAFF.

This clone was recorded a few times. In DNA, the CDR3 is TGCAGTGCTAGTCCACTCCCCGGGTTCCACACCTTC. It yields the protein CSASPLPGFHTF. This chain connects TRBV20-1 to TRBJ1-2, with D unclear. Germline assignment: CDR1 DFQATT and CDR2 SNEGSKA (reference sequence). The CDR3 has 12 amino acids. V was clipped by 3 bases and J by 12 bases, with 17 bases between them.

V usage is TRBV18 and J usage is TRBJ2-7; a possible D gene is TRBD2 (5 bases). Trimming removed 4 bases at V and 0 bases at J, with 28 bases between. Germline V gene sequence: CDR1 KGHSH, CDR2 LQKENI. There are 20 residues in the CDR3. As DNA, the CDR3 is TGTGCCAGCTCACTCCGGACCCCGCCCCGGACTTCCTTCATCTCCTACGAGCAGTACTTC. This translates into CASSLRTPPRTSFISYEQYF. Together with reference TRBV18 and TRBJ2-7, the CDR3 gives the full variable domain: NAGVMQNPRHLVRRRGQEARLRCSPMKGHSHVYWYRQLPEEGLKFMVYLQKENIIDESGMPKERFSAEFPKEGPSILRIQQVVRGDSAAYFCASSLRTPPRTSFISYEQYFGPGTRLTVT.

The V and J genes are TRBV7-2 and TRBJ2-1; 13 bases are a match to TRBD2. With V trimmed by 0 bases and J by 3 bases, 8 bases remained unmatched. This CDR3 is built from 19 residues. Per germline, CDR1 SGHTA and CDR2 FQGNSA. CDR3 coding DNA: TGTGCCAGCAGCTTAGCCGGACTAGCGGGGGTCGGGGGCTACAATGAGCAGTTCTTC. The encoded protein is CASSLAGLAGVGGYNEQFF.

V gene TRBV9 combines with J gene TRBJ2-3; D ambiguous. Trimming took 5 bases from V and 0 from J, leaving 13 bases between them. In germline, CDR1 is SGDLS, CDR2 YYNGEE. There are 15 residues in the CDR3. The CDR3 region has the DNA TGTGCCAGCAGTAGTATGGCGACTAGCACAGATACGCAGTATTTT. Encoded protein: CASSSMATSTDTQYF.

The CDR3 DNA reads TGCAGCGTAACCCCCTCAGGGCAGGATTATGAAGCTTTCTTT. This sequence encodes CSVTPSGQDYEAFF. The chain is built from TRBV29-1 and TRBJ1-1, with D possibly TRBD1 on 5 matching bases. Germline values: CDR1 SQVTM, CDR2 ANQGSEA. The CDR3 is 14 residues long. V dropped 6 bases and J dropped 7 bases, with 21 bases sitting between them.

The chain combines TRBV4-2 with TRBJ1-4, with TRBD1 matching 12 bases. The CDR3 contains 16 residues. Unmatched junction bases numbered 8, after V lost 4 bases and J lost 8 bases. Looked up from germline, CDR1 is LGHNA and CDR2 is YNFKEQ. CDR3 DNA sequence: TGTGCCAGCAGCCCCCTCCGGGACAGGGGGCGCGAAAAACTGTTTTTT. Translation gives CASSPLRDRGREKLFF.

This chain links TRBV2 with TRBJ1-2; D is possibly TRBD1 (6 bases). The germline V gene has CDR1 SNHLY and CDR2 FYNNEI. The CDR3 contains 15 residues. Trimming cost V 5 bases and J 2 bases, with 15 bases left between them. CDR3 sequence (DNA): TGTGCCAGCAGTTACAAGCAGGGGCTCAACTATGGCTACACCTTC. Translating it yields CASSYKQGLNYGYTF.

This clone showed up just a few times. The J gene is TRBJ2-1, the V gene TRBV21-1; the table names TRBD1, a call not compared with the DNA. TRBV21-1 is described as a pseudogene. The CDR3 is 13 amino acids. In nucleotides, the CDR3 is TGTGCCATCTACAGGGGGCGAGGAGATGAGCAGTTCTTC. It yields the protein CAIYRGRGDEQFF.

The DNA for the CDR3 is TGTGCCTCGGGGAGCGGGCCAGATACGCAGTATTTT. Amino acids: CASGSGPDTQYF. This chain joins TRBV18 and TRBJ2-3, with a possible D match to TRBD2 (6 bases). V dropped 11 bases and J dropped 4 bases, with 13 bases sitting between them. The germline V gene encodes CDR1 KGHSH and CDR2 LQKENI. There are 12 residues in the CDR3. Variable domain in full (rest from reference TRBV18 and TRBJ2-3): NAGVMQNPRHLVRRRGQEARLRCSPMKGHSHVYWYRQLPEEGLKFMVYLQKENIIDESGMPKERFSAEFPKEGPSILRIQQVVRGDSAAYFCASGSGPDTQYFGPGTRLTVL.

This clone was seen a single time. CDR3 bases: TGTGCCAGCAGGAGGAGCGGGGGGGCCGGCGAGCAGTACTTC. This translates into CASRRSGGAGEQYF. The chain combines TRBV9 with TRBJ2-7, with 10 positions matching TRBD2. The J segment lost 6 bases and the V segment lost 5 bases, leaving 8 bases of the junction unmatched. Looked up from germline, CDR1 is SGDLS and CDR2 is YYNGEE. This CDR3 contains 14 residues.

The CDR3 DNA is TGTGCCAGTAGGGGGACAGGGTCACTCTCCTACGAGCAGTACTTC. This sequence encodes CASRGTGSLSYEQYF. The chain joins TRBV19 to TRBJ2-7, with 9 nucleotides matching TRBD1. This CDR3 is 15 amino acids long. CDR1 is LNHDA, CDR2 SQIVND, per germline (reference sequence). V lost 6 bases, J lost 0 bases, and 6 bases stayed unmatched.

The chain carries TRBV7-9 and TRBJ2-6; TRBD1 matches at 9 bases. Germline lookup yields CDR1 SEHNR and CDR2 FQNEAQ (reference sequence). Trimming at V came to 0 bases and at J to 2 bases, leaving 5 bases not matched to a gene. The length of the CDR3 is 18 residues. The CDR3 DNA reads TGTGCCAGCAGCTTAGCGTCACAGGGGGCAGCTGGGGCCAACGTCCTGACTTTC. Translated, it gives CASSLASQGAAGANVLTF.

This CDR3 is CATSDTLAGVQETQYF. CDR3 bases: TGTGCCACCAGTGATACCCTAGCGGGGGTCCAAGAGACCCAGTACTTC. The rearrangement joins TRBV24-1 to TRBJ2-5; 10 nucleotides align to TRBD2. Germline assignment: CDR1 KGHDR and CDR2 SFDVKD. V shed 3 bases and J 1 base; nucleotides not matched to a gene: 4. CDR3 length equals 16 residues.